Listed below are T cell receptor beta chains from one sample, sequenced in a study of early T cells in non-severe SARS-CoV-2 infection. TCRdb used MiXCR to reprocess the 5' RACE reads, holding one entry per CDR3 protein. The profile covers around 70,000 distinct CDR3 sequences, with 9% to 15% appearing a single time and 1.5% to 2% taken by the ten largest. Sequencing used whole blood. Receptor source: an adult who was a healthcare worker with PCR-confirmed SARS-CoV-2 infection or an uninfected control (not recorded which). The CDR3 runs from the conserved cysteine through the conserved F or W. The D gene is left open where the match is weak. Part of the rows lack a size; the others show once, few, many or a class for expanded clones.

>TRBV20-1|NA|NA|14|TRBJ2-1
CSATLFSGHNEQFF
TGCAGTGCTACGCTATTTAGCGGACACAATGAGCAGTTCTTC
>TRBV7-8|TRBD2|few|18|TRBJ2-2
CASSSPGLTRMNTGELFF
TGTGCCAGCAGCTCTCCGGGACTAACCCGTATGAACACCGGGGAGCTGTTTTTT
>TRBV29-1|NA|NA|10|TRBJ1-2
CSISDSGYTF
TGCAGCATATCGGACAGTGGCTACACCTTC
>TRBV7-9|TRBD2|few|16|TRBJ2-1
CASSLILAGYDNEQFF
TGTGCCAGCAGCTTAATACTAGCGGGGTATGACAATGAGCAGTTCTTC
>TRBV12-3/TRBV12-4|TRBD1|few|16|TRBJ1-4
CASSPTGTGGSEKLFF
TGTGCCAGCAGTCCCACGGGCACAGGGGGCTCTGAAAAACTGTTTTTT
>TRBV5-5|NA|NA|15|TRBJ2-1
CASSSGVADYNEQFF
TGTGCCAGCAGCTCTGGCGTGGCTGACTACAATGAGCAGTTCTTC
>TRBV6-2/TRBV6-3|NA|few|15|TRBJ2-5
CASSPTGLSGETQYF
TGTGCCAGCAGTCCGACGGGGCTGTCGGGTGAGACCCAGTACTTC
>TRBV30|NA|few|14|TRBJ1-1
CAWSVGPGNTEAFF
TGTGCCTGGAGTGTTGGTCCCGGGAACACTGAAGCTTTCTTT
>TRBV7-6|TRBD2|many|18|TRBJ2-1
CASRPSGSASGGRGEQFF
TGTGCCAGCAGGCCCTCAGGGTCGGCTAGCGGGGGGAGGGGTGAGCAGTTCTTC
>TRBV6-1|TRBD2|NA|15|TRBJ2-3
CASKLASGGTDTQYF
TGTGCCAGCAAGCTCGCTAGCGGGGGCACAGATACGCAGTATTTT
>TRBV29-1|NA|NA|12|TRBJ1-3
CSVAGMSNTIYF
TGCAGCGTAGCCGGGATGAGTAACACCATATATTTT
>TRBV6-5|NA|many|16|TRBJ2-5
CASSYSWARIQETQYF
TGTGCCAGCAGTTACTCATGGGCGAGGATCCAAGAGACCCAGTACTTC
>TRBV27|NA|many|14|TRBJ1-3
CASGIGLPGNTIYF
TGTGCCAGCGGTATAGGACTCCCCGGAAACACCATATATTTT
>TRBV5-1|NA|few|15|TRBJ1-1
CASSLSPNKNTEAFF
TGCGCCAGCAGCTTGTCCCCTAACAAGAACACTGAAGCTTTCTTT
>TRBV12-3/TRBV12-4|TRBD2|NA|16|TRBJ2-1
CASSPRPGLAGNEQFF
TGTGCCAGCAGTCCCCGCCCCGGACTAGCGGGCAATGAGCAGTTCTTC
>TRBV11-2|NA|NA|17|TRBJ1-6
CASSLGQGAVDNSPLHF
TGTGCCAGCAGCTTAGGGCAGGGTGCTGTGGATAATTCACCCCTCCACTTT
>TRBV12-3/TRBV12-4|NA|many|13|TRBJ1-2
CASSLGSAYGYTF
TGTGCCAGCAGCCTCGGCAGCGCTTATGGCTACACCTTC
>TRBV9|TRBD1|NA|14|TRBJ2-7
CASSPWGQTYEQYF
TGTGCCAGCAGCCCGTGGGGACAGACCTACGAGCAGTACTTC
>TRBV28|TRBD2|many|14|TRBJ2-3
CASRGGGATDTQYF
TGTGCCAGCAGGGGCGGGGGGGCCACAGATACGCAGTATTTT
>TRBV7-9|NA|NA|16|TRBJ1-2
CASSLGFLGDAYGYTF
TGTGCCAGCAGCTTAGGGTTCCTGGGGGACGCCTATGGCTACACCTTC
>TRBV5-1|NA|NA|13|TRBJ1-1
CASSFEGNTEAFF
TGCGCCAGCAGCTTTGAGGGGAACACTGAAGCTTTCTTT
>TRBV7-9|TRBD1|once|17|TRBJ2-5
CASSSQNRDRGQETQYF
TGTGCCAGCAGCTCCCAGAACCGGGACAGGGGCCAAGAGACCCAGTACTTC
>TRBV7-2|TRBD2|NA|15|TRBJ2-1
CASSLAASGGREQFF
TGTGCCAGCAGCTTAGCGGCTAGCGGGGGGCGAGAGCAGTTCTTC
>TRBV12-3/TRBV12-4|NA|few|13|TRBJ2-7
CASSSPASYEQYF
TGTGCCAGCAGTTCCCCAGCTTCCTACGAGCAGTACTTC
>TRBV7-9|TRBD2|many|16|TRBJ2-1
CASSFPSGLDVSEQFF
TGTGCCAGCAGCTTCCCATCGGGACTAGATGTCAGTGAGCAGTTCTTC
>TRBV7-8|TRBD1|few|15|TRBJ2-3
CASSRTGWELDTQYF
TGTGCCAGCAGCAGGACAGGGTGGGAATTAGATACGCAGTATTTT
>TRBV20-1|NA|NA|14|TRBJ1-2
CSARPAGGNYGYTF
TGCAGTGCTAGACCTGCTGGGGGGAACTATGGCTACACCTTC
>TRBV6-1|NA|NA|15|TRBJ2-7
CASTDTTRGTYEQYF
TGTGCCAGCACCGACACGACACGGGGAACCTACGAGCAGTACTTC
>TRBV11-2|NA|NA|14|TRBJ1-2
CASSLVDIPGCYTF
TGTGCCAGCAGCTTAGTGGACATACCAGGATGCTACACCTTC
>TRBV29-1|NA|NA|10|TRBJ1-1
CSVLGVEAFF
TGCAGCGTTCTAGGGGTAGAAGCTTTCTTT
>TRBV9|NA|many|14|TRBJ1-6
CASSVLGANSPLHF
TGTGCCAGCAGCGTCTTGGGGGCAAATTCACCCCTCCACTTT
>TRBV11-2|TRBD2|few|15|TRBJ2-3
CASSETSSGGASQYF
TGTGCCAGCAGCGAGACCTCTAGCGGGGGGGCCTCGCAGTATTTT
>TRBV6-5|NA|NA|13|TRBJ1-1
CASSLIRDTEAFF
TGTGCCAGCAGCCTGATAAGGGACACTGAAGCTTTCTTT
>TRBV10-2|NA|NA|14|TRBJ1-5
CASSVVGGLQPQHF
TGCGCCAGCAGTGTTGTGGGGGGGTTACAGCCCCAGCATTTT
>TRBV9|NA|NA|14|TRBJ2-5
CASSNRDNQETQYF
TGTGCCAGCAGTAACCGGGACAACCAAGAGACCCAGTACTTC
>TRBV7-9|TRBD2|many|15|TRBJ2-1
CASSPIAGTYNEQFF
TGTGCCAGCAGCCCCATAGCGGGGACCTACAATGAGCAGTTCTTC
>TRBV5-1|NA|many|13|TRBJ2-7
CASSLPPTYEQYF
TGCGCCAGCAGCTTGCCCCCCACCTACGAGCAGTACTTC
>TRBV5-5|NA|medium-sized|15|TRBJ1-6
CASSFHRDYNSPLHF
TGTGCCAGCAGCTTTCACAGGGACTATAATTCACCCCTCCACTTT
>TRBV2|TRBD1|few|13|TRBJ1-1
CASRRDSQSLAFF
TGTGCCAGCAGGAGGGACAGCCAAAGTCTCGCTTTCTTT
>TRBV12-3/TRBV12-4|TRBD1|many|18|TRBJ2-1
CASRRTLTGGEEYNEQFF
TGTGCCAGCAGACGCACCTTGACAGGGGGCGAAGAATACAATGAGCAGTTCTTC
>TRBV5-1|NA|NA|15|TRBJ2-2
CASSLRLAGTGELFF
TGCGCCAGCAGCTTGCGGCTAGCAGGCACCGGGGAGCTGTTTTTT
>TRBV2|NA|NA|14|TRBJ1-1
CASSERRGNTEAFF
TGTGCCAGCAGTGAACGGAGGGGGAACACTGAAGCTTTCTTT
>TRBV5-1|TRBD1|NA|18|TRBJ2-6
CASSLAGQGASGANVLTF
TGCGCCAGCAGCTTGGCGGGACAGGGGGCTTCCGGGGCCAACGTCCTGACTTTC
>TRBV6-5|NA|few|14|TRBJ1-2
CASSSGQSNYGYTF
TGTGCCAGCTCCTCCGGACAATCTAACTATGGCTACACCTTC
>TRBV2|NA|many|13|TRBJ1-5
CASTDGVNQPQHF
TGTGCCAGCACCGACGGGGTTAATCAGCCCCAGCATTTT
>TRBV9|NA|NA|14|TRBJ2-3
CASSVVAGTDTQYF
TGTGCCAGCAGCGTAGTCGCCGGTACAGATACGCAGTATTTT
>TRBV7-8|NA|many|14|TRBJ2-1
CASSLTLAYNEQFF
TGTGCCAGCAGCTTGACACTCGCCTACAATGAGCAGTTCTTC
>TRBV3-1|NA|few|14|TRBJ2-2
CATTPPEGTGELFF
TGTGCCACTACACCACCCGAAGGCACCGGGGAGCTGTTTTTT
>TRBV29-1|NA|NA|13|TRBJ1-1
CSVARRMNTEAFF
TGCAGCGTTGCAAGACGGATGAACACTGAAGCTTTCTTT
>TRBV7-9|NA|many|13|TRBJ2-3
CASSERGRAQQYF
TGTGCCAGCAGCGAGAGGGGCCGGGCTCAGCAGTATTTT
>TRBV6-5|NA|NA|15|TRBJ2-7
CASNSLLQIGYEQYF
TGTGCCAGCAATTCCCTCTTACAGATCGGGTACGAGCAGTACTTC
>TRBV24-1|NA|few|15|TRBJ2-4
CATSVDEAAKNIQYF
TGTGCCACCAGTGTTGATGAGGCGGCCAAAAACATTCAGTACTTC
>TRBV20-1|NA|NA|14|TRBJ2-7
CSARDPGTAYEQYF
TGCAGTGCTAGAGATCCGGGCACAGCCTACGAGCAGTACTTC
>TRBV30|NA|NA|16|TRBJ1-5
CAWSIGSAGDNQPQHF
TGTGCCTGGAGCATTGGGTCGGCAGGGGACAATCAGCCCCAGCATTTT
>TRBV5-4|NA|many|14|TRBJ2-1
CASRSSFLDNEQFF
TGTGCCAGCAGATCTAGTTTCCTTGACAATGAGCAGTTCTTC
>TRBV11-2|NA|many|14|TRBJ2-1
CASSFQGFPNEQFF
TGTGCCAGCAGCTTTCAGGGATTCCCCAATGAGCAGTTCTTC
>TRBV15|NA|few|16|TRBJ2-7
CATSREGGTDLRQQYF
TGTGCCACCAGCAGAGAGGGGGGGACAGACCTACGGCAGCAGTACTTC
>TRBV29-1|TRBD1|many|12|TRBJ1-2
CSVADRVYGYTF
TGCAGCGTGGCGGACAGGGTCTATGGCTACACCTTC
>TRBV2|NA|NA|12|TRBJ2-1
CASSESANEQFF
TGTGCCAGCAGTGAGTCGGCTAATGAGCAGTTCTTC